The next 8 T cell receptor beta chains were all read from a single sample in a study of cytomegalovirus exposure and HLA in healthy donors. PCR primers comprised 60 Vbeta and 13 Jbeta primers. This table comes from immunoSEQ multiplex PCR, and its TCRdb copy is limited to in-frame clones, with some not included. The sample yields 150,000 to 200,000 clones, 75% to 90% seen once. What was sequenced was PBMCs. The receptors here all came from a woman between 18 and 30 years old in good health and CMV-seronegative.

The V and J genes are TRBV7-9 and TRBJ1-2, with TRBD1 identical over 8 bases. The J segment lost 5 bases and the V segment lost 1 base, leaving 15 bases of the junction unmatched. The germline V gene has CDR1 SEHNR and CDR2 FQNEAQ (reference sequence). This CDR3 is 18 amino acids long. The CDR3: CASSLGTTGDRFGYGYTF. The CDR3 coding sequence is TGTGCCAGCAGCTTAGGGACGACAGGGGATAGATTCGGTTATGGCTACACCTTC.

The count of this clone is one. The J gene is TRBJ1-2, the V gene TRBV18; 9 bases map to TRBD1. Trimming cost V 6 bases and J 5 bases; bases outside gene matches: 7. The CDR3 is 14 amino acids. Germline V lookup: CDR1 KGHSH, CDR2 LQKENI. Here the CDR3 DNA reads TGTGCCAGCTCGCCGGGACAGGGAGGATATGGCTACACCTTC. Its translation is CASSPGQGGYGYTF.

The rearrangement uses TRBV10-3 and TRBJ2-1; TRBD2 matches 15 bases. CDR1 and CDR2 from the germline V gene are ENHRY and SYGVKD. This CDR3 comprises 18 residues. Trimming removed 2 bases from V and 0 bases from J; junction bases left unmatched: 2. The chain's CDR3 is CAISEGLAGGPSYNEQFF. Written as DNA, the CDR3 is TGTGCCATCAGTGAGGGACTAGCGGGGGGGCCCTCCTACAATGAGCAGTTCTTC.

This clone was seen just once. The DNA for the CDR3 is TGTGCCAGCAGCTTAGACAGGGTTTATGGCTACACCTTC. It is translated as CASSLDRVYGYTF. The rearrangement uses TRBV7-9 and TRBJ1-2, with a possible D match to TRBD1 (6 bases). CDR1 is SEHNR, CDR2 FQNEAQ, per germline (reference sequence). This CDR3 region has 13 residues. Trimming left V 1 base short and J 5 bases short, with 8 bases between. Using reference TRBV7-9 and TRBJ1-2 for the parts outside the CDR3, the full variable domain is DTGVSQNPRHKITKRGQNVTFRCDPISEHNRLYWYRQTLGQGPEFLTYFQNEAQLEKSRLLSDRFSAERPKGSFSTLEIQRTEQGDSAMYLCASSLDRVYGYTFGSGTRLTVV.

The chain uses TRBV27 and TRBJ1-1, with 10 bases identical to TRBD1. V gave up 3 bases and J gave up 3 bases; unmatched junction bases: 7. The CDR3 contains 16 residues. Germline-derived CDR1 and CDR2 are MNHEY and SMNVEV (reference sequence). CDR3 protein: CASSLPGTGDHTEAFF. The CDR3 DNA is TGTGCCAGCAGTTTGCCCGGGACAGGGGACCACACTGAAGCTTTCTTT.

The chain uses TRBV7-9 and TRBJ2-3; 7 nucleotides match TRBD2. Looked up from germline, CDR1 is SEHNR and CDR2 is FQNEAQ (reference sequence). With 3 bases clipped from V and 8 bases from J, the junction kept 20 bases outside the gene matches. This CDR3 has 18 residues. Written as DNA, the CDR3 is TGTGCCAGCAGCTTGGCGAGCGGGCTAGCCGCGACGGGAGGTACGCAGTATTTT. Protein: CASSLASGLAATGGTQYF.

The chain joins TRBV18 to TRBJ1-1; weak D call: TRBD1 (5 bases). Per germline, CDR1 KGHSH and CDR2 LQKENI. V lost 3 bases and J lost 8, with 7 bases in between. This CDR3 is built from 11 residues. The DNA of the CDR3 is TGTGCCAGCTCACCTGACAGAGAAGCTTTCTTT. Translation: CASSPDREAFF.

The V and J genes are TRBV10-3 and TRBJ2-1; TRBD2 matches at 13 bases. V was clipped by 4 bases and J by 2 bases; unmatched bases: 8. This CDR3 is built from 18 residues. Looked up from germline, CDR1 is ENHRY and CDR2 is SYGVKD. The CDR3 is CAISGGLAGQPPYNEQFF. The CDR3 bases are TGTGCCATCAGTGGGGGACTAGCGGGACAACCCCCCTACAATGAGCAGTTCTTC.